This T cell receptor beta chain stems from a study of blood T cell repertoires in COVID-19. This CDR3 is 17 amino acids long. Trimming took 5 bases from V and 1 from J; bases not matched to a gene: 7. Sequencing was performed with immunoSEQ multiplex PCR; in TCRdb, only in-frame clones are kept and a portion is missing. The data hold 70,000 to 80,000 clones, with 80% to 95% observed a single time. This receptor was taken from a woman between 55 and 75 years old with active COVID-19. Sequencing was performed on peripheral blood. The rearrangement uses TRBV5-3 and TRBJ2-2, with 11 bases fitting TRBD2. TRBV5-3 counts as an open reading frame of uncertain function. CDR3 region: CARRRPGLAENTGELFF. CDR3 coding DNA: TGTGCCAGAAGACGTCCGGGACTAGCGGAGAACACCGGGGAGCTGTTTTTT.